This TCR beta chain was profiled in a study of blood T cell repertoires in COVID-19. Produced via immunoSEQ multiplex PCR; TCRdb's table is partial and in-frame only. The sample holds about 240,000 clones, 80% to 90% seen once. The V gene's germline CDR1 is DFQATT and CDR2 SNEGSKA (reference sequence). V was trimmed by 3 bases and J by 2 bases, leaving 17 bases between them. The CDR3 is 15 amino acids. The origin of this receptor is a woman between 70 and 85 years old with acute or convalescent COVID-19. The genes are TRBV20-1 and TRBJ2-7; D is perhaps TRBD1 (6 bases). The sequenced material came from peripheral blood. The CDR3 DNA reads as TGCAGTGCTAGTAGGGCAGGGGCTTTTCCCTACGAGCAGTACTTC. This translates into CSASRAGAFPYEQYF.